This TCR beta chain was captured by sequencing in a study of shared clonotypes between healthy human individuals. Points from the study as a whole: Non-shared clonotypes had lower generation probabilities than clonotypes shared by all four sorted-subset donors.

The naive CD8 population came from CD45RO-negative cells selected for CCR7, without terminally differentiated effector memory CD45RA+ cells. Nashville, Tennessee was home to all donors, each a Caucasian adult. This clone has just one count. Its specificity is not known. The sample contains more than one DNA sequence encoding this CDR3. CDR1 is MGHRA, CDR2 YSYEKL, per germline. This CDR3 spans 14 amino acids. The ends were cut back, 2 bases at V and 1 base at J, with 8 bases in the middle. The method was immunoSEQ multiplex PCR; TCRdb's version includes in-frame clones alone and lacks a portion of them. The sample carries roughly 2,000,000 clones, about 94% recorded once.

The receptor was derived from a man in his late teens or twenties in good health. The sequenced material came from naive CD8+ T cells sorted from blood. The V call is TRBV4-1, the J call TRBJ1-2; tentatively, D is TRBD1 (6 bases). DNA for the CDR3: TGCGCCAGCAGCCAAAAGGACAGTAACTATGGCTACACCTTC. Translated, it gives CASSQKDSNYGYTF.